This paragraph reports one TCR beta chain. Antigen specificity is unknown. This specimen comes from a study of beta chain features in type 1 diabetes. General study findings and limits: Researchers report that Type 1 diabetes patients had moderately but significantly shorter TCRB CDR3s across all four CD4+ subsets. Researchers reported that naive, central memory and Treg TCRB repertoires appeared more similar in patients than in healthy donors. For type 1 diabetes patients, VDJ junctions showed fewer insertions and more deletions. PCR might favor shorter templates, equally in patients and controls.

The CDR3 runs to 14 residues. Trimming shortened V by 1 base and J by 2 bases, and 9 bases separated the two germline ends. From germline, CDR1 is KGHSH and CDR2 LQKENI. The isolated RNA, all of it, was reverse transcribed, so expressed TCRB transcripts were what got sequenced. Sequenced by immunoSEQ multiplex PCR; TCRdb stores in-frame clones only, minus some. The top ten hold under 1.5% of the sample, which has about 150,000 clones, about 13% seen once. The TCR sequence derives from a man aged 18 to 30 with type 1 diabetes. Sequenced material: central memory CD4+ T cells from blood. V is TRBV18 and J is TRBJ2-7; perhaps D is TRBD1 or TRBD2 (6 bases each). CDR3 DNA sequence: TGTGCCAGCTCACCACAGGGGGGACCCTACGAGCAGTACTTC. It codes for CASSPQGGPYEQYF.